This note documents a single T cell receptor beta chain sequence. Its antigen is still unknown. This entry belongs to a study of cytomegalovirus exposure and HLA in healthy donors. Broader study findings: The likely explanation for a cluster of highly shared sequence variants was sequencing artifact. Reports indicated that the classifier achieved high specificity and sensitivity in diagnosing cytomegalovirus status.

CDR1 is KGHSH, CDR2 LQKENI, per germline. The CDR3 is 15 amino acids. V lost 3 bases and J lost 0, with 9 bases in between. Vbeta (60) and Jbeta (13) primers were used in the PCR. The protocol was immunoSEQ multiplex PCR, while the TCRdb copy is restricted to in-frame clones and leaves out a portion. Here the sample spans about 120,000 clones, about 73% being singletons. The clonotype was recovered from a woman under 40 in good health and CMV-seropositive. The chain employs TRBV18 and TRBJ1-3; the D gene is possibly TRBD1 (6 bases). Sequencing was carried out using PBMCs. CDR3 sequence (DNA): TGTGCCAGCTCACCGGGGGACATCTCTGGAAACACCATATATTTT. Translated: CASSPGDISGNTIYF.